This T cell receptor (beta chain) emerged from a study of blood T cell repertoires in COVID-19. Study-wide context: The United States, Italy and Spain supplied acute and convalescent COVID-19 samples. T cells, B-cell-depleted T cells, or PBMCs supplied cDNA or gDNA.

Germline-derived CDR1 and CDR2 are SGHRS and YFSETQ. This CDR3 has 16 amino acids. The J segment lost 5 bases and the V segment lost 3 bases, leaving 10 bases of the junction unmatched. In the original workflow: Amplification of reference gene primers was used by the study to estimate nucleated cell counts. Measured with immunoSEQ multiplex PCR; TCRdb has only the in-frame clones, and not every one. V, J and clone size reflect that table, while D and trimming were determined from the DNA. Here the sample spans over 150,000 clones, approximately 86% being singletons. The gene calls are TRBV5-1 and TRBJ2-1; 8 bases line up with TRBD1. This TCR was sampled from an older woman who had recovered from COVID-19. Sequenced material: peripheral blood. This chain's CDR3 is CASSYRTGKGDNEQFF. In nucleotides, the CDR3 is TGCGCCAGCAGCTACCGGACAGGGAAGGGAGACAATGAGCAGTTCTTC.